The rows below give T cell receptor beta chains drawn from one sample of a study of identical twins. TCRdb re-analysed the 5' RACE reads in MiXCR, keeping a single row per CDR3 protein. The sample has around 480,000 distinct CDR3 sequences, 11% to 15% seen once. The same specimen was also included in a second study, on yellow fever vaccine responses in identical twins.

Sequenced material: CD4+ T cells sorted from blood. These receptors were collected from a woman aged 18-29 years in good health. Each CDR3 is given with its conserved first and last residue. A D gene is named only where the DNA matches it firmly. The size of a clone is reported for some rows only, either as once, few or many, or as a class for expanded clones.

>-|TRBJ2-6|-|TRBV10-2
TGCGCCAGCAGTGATCCCGGGGCCAACGTCCTGACTTTC
CASSDPGANVLTF
>-|TRBJ2-1|TRBD1|TRBV5-1
TGCGCCAGCAGCTTTGGGACAGGGATTTCCAATGAGCAGTTCTTC
CASSFGTGISNEQFF
>many|TRBJ2-2|-|TRBV7-8
TGTGCCAGCAGCTTAGTGGATCTACGGGGGGAGCTGTTTTTT
CASSLVDLRGELFF
>-|TRBJ2-7|-|TRBV18
TGTGCCAGCTCACCGCCGACGAAAGTGGAGCAGTACTTC
CASSPPTKVEQYF
>many|TRBJ2-1|TRBD1|TRBV29-1
TGCAGCGCCGACCGGCCGACAGGGACTGAGCAGTTCTTC
CSADRPTGTEQFF
>-|TRBJ1-5|TRBD1|TRBV10-3
TGTGCCATCAGTGTAGGGGACAGGGGAAATCAGCCCCAGCATTTT
CAISVGDRGNQPQHF
>-|TRBJ2-3|TRBD1|TRBV5-5
TGTGCCAGCAGCCAGACAGGGGGCACAGATACGCAGTATTTT
CASSQTGGTDTQYF
>-|TRBJ2-2|-|TRBV19
TGTGCCAGTAGTATAGATTTTGGTACCGGGGAGCTGTTTTTT
CASSIDFGTGELFF
>-|TRBJ2-7|TRBD2|TRBV20-1
TGCAGTGCTAGAAATGTAGCGGGAGTAGGCGAGCAGTACTTC
CSARNVAGVGEQYF
>-|TRBJ2-3|-|TRBV24-1
TGTGCCACCAGGGGGGGAGGAGATACGCAGTATTTT
CATRGGGDTQYF
>-|TRBJ2-2|-|TRBV7-3
TGTGCCAGCAGCCCGCTGGCGAGGGACGGGGAGCTGTTTTTT
CASSPLARDGELFF
>few|TRBJ2-1|TRBD2|TRBV3-1
TGTGCCAGCAGCCAATGGGGAATAGCGGGAGGCCGGACCGAGCAGTTCTTC
CASSQWGIAGGRTEQFF
>-|TRBJ1-6|-|TRBV28
TGTGCCAGCAGTTTAGATTGGACAGCCGGCTCCTATAATTCACCCCTCCACTTT
CASSLDWTAGSYNSPLHF
>few|TRBJ2-7|TRBD2|TRBV29-1
TGCAGCGTTGAAGTGGGACTAGCGGGATACGAGCAGTACTTC
CSVEVGLAGYEQYF
>few|TRBJ2-5|TRBD2|TRBV11-2
TGTGCCAGCAGCATCGGCGGGAGGGCCGAAGAGACCCAGTACTTC
CASSIGGRAEETQYF
>-|TRBJ1-5|TRBD1|TRBV12-3/TRBV12-4
TGTGCCAGCAGTTTCCGCCCCTGGGGAGGGGGCTGGGAGCCCCAGCATTTT
CASSFRPWGGGWEPQHF
>few|TRBJ1-2|-|TRBV10-2
TGCGCCAGCAGTGAATGGGGGAATGGCTACACCTTC
CASSEWGNGYTF
>many|TRBJ2-2|-|TRBV7-2
TGTGCCAGCAATGGGTACGGGGAGCTGTTTTTT
CASNGYGELFF
>-|TRBJ2-7|TRBD2|TRBV12-3/TRBV12-4
TGTGCCAGCAGCCCCTCTAGCGGGGGGGGTGGGACGTACTTC
CASSPSSGGGGTYF
>few|TRBJ1-2|TRBD1|TRBV6-6
TGTGCCAGCAGTTACTTACAGGGGCATGGCTACACCTTC
CASSYLQGHGYTF
>few|TRBJ2-5|TRBD2|TRBV20-1
TGCAGTGCTAGGCTTCGGAGCGGGAGTCCCCAAGAGACCCAGTACTTC
CSARLRSGSPQETQYF
>once|TRBJ2-2|TRBD1|TRBV20-1
TGCAGTGCAACCAGGAGACAGGGGCCGGGCACCGGGGAGCTGTTTTTT
CSATRRQGPGTGELFF
>few|TRBJ2-4|TRBD1|TRBV5-6
TGTGCCAGCAGCCTAACAGGGGCGCCCATTCAGTACTTC
CASSLTGAPIQYF
>-|TRBJ2-7|TRBD1|TRBV14
TGTGCCAGCAGCCGGCTGGGGACAGGGAGGTACGAGCAGTACTTC
CASSRLGTGRYEQYF
>-|TRBJ2-7|TRBD1|TRBV10-3
TGTGCCACAAGACAGGGAAAAGGCTACGAGCAGTACTTC
CATRQGKGYEQYF
>few|TRBJ2-3|TRBD2|TRBV19
TGTGCCAGTTGCGATACTACTAGCGGCACAGATACGCAGTATTTT
CASCDTTSGTDTQYF
>-|TRBJ2-2|-|TRBV7-9
TGTGCCAGCAGCTTAGCGGGCGCCCGGGGGAACACCGGGGAGCTGTTTTTT
CASSLAGARGNTGELFF
>many|TRBJ2-7|TRBD1|TRBV29-1
TGCAGCGTTGAAGGAAGGGACAGTCGGCAGTACTTC
CSVEGRDSRQYF
>-|TRBJ2-7|-|TRBV6-2/TRBV6-3
TGTGCCAGCAGTTACTCCGGGTCAAACTACGAGCAGTACTTC
CASSYSGSNYEQYF
>few|TRBJ2-7|-|TRBV15
TGTGCCACCAGCAGTCAAGGTGTCTCCTACGAGCAGTACTTC
CATSSQGVSYEQYF
>-|TRBJ1-5|-|TRBV6-5
TGTGCCAGCAGCACTGGGACCCCCTATCAGCCCCAGCATTTT
CASSTGTPYQPQHF
>once|TRBJ2-7|TRBD2|TRBV2
TGTGCCAGCAGGGGGACTAGCGGGAGGGTTGACCACGAGCAGTACTTC
CASRGTSGRVDHEQYF
>-|TRBJ2-1|TRBD2|TRBV5-5
TGTGCCAGCAGCCGCGAAGGACTAGGAAATAATGAGCAGTTCTTC
CASSREGLGNNEQFF
>few|TRBJ2-7|TRBD1|TRBV2
TGTGCCAGCACCTTTAGCCGGGACAGATCCTACGAGCAGTACTTC
CASTFSRDRSYEQYF
>-|TRBJ1-5|TRBD1|TRBV29-1
TGCAGCGCTGGGACAGGGGGGAATCAGCCCCAGCATTTT
CSAGTGGNQPQHF
>-|TRBJ2-5|TRBD1|TRBV14
TGTGCCAGCAGCCAAGTCGGACAGGGCATGGAGACCCAGTACTTC
CASSQVGQGMETQYF
>few|TRBJ2-3|-|TRBV2
TGTGCCAGCAGTGACAGGGGAAAGGGCACAGATACGCAGTATTTT
CASSDRGKGTDTQYF
>-|TRBJ2-1|TRBD2|TRBV5-1
TGCGCCAGCAGCCCAGGACTAGCGGGCCTCAATGAGCAGTTCTTC
CASSPGLAGLNEQFF
>-|TRBJ2-2|-|TRBV11-3
TGTGCCAGCAGCCCCGACGGACAAGGTGGAACCGGGGAGCTGTTTTTT
CASSPDGQGGTGELFF
>-|TRBJ1-4|-|TRBV5-4
TGTGCCAGCAGCTTGTTCACCGGGAGCAAAAATGAAAAACTGTTTTTT
CASSLFTGSKNEKLFF
>few|TRBJ2-3|-|TRBV6-2/TRBV6-3
TGTGCCAGCAGTTACTCAAGCATGGGGATAGATACGCAGTATTTT
CASSYSSMGIDTQYF
>many|TRBJ1-6|-|TRBV3-1
TGTGCCAGCAGCCAGGTAGGGGGATCGGGCAATTCACCCCTCCACTTT
CASSQVGGSGNSPLHF
>few|TRBJ2-7|-|TRBV2
TGTGCCAGCAGTGCAACAACTATAAGCTCCTACGAGCAGTACTTC
CASSATTISSYEQYF
>-|TRBJ2-7|TRBD2|TRBV6-1
TGTGCCAGCAGTCCCCGTCCTAGCGGTTCCTACGAGCAGTACTTC
CASSPRPSGSYEQYF
>-|TRBJ2-3|TRBD2|TRBV9
TGTGCCAGCAGCGTAGGCGGGACTAGCGGGGTAGATACGCAGTATTTT
CASSVGGTSGVDTQYF
>few|TRBJ2-1|TRBD2|TRBV27
TGTGCCAGCAGATTGCGGGAGGGCCTTGCTAACAATGAGCAGTTCTTC
CASRLREGLANNEQFF
>-|TRBJ2-6|-|TRBV12-3/TRBV12-4
TGTGCCAGCAGGCCGAGGGCTAACTCTGGGGCCAACGTCCTGACTTTC
CASRPRANSGANVLTF
>-|TRBJ2-3|TRBD1|TRBV11-2
TGTGCCAGCAGCTTACGAGCGGGCAGGGGGCTGATCGAGGGTACGCAGTATTTT
CASSLRAGRGLIEGTQYF
>-|TRBJ2-7|-|TRBV11-2
TGTGCCAGCAGCTTAGGGAGGACAGAGTGGTACGAGCAGTACTTC
CASSLGRTEWYEQYF
>few|TRBJ2-5|TRBD1|TRBV11-3
TGTGCCAGCAGCCCAGGACAGGGAGACGAGACCCAGTACTTC
CASSPGQGDETQYF
>few|TRBJ2-2|-|TRBV5-1
TGCGCCAGCAGCTCGGGTCCCACAGGGCCCTTGAACACCGGGGAGCTGTTTTTT
CASSSGPTGPLNTGELFF
>few|TRBJ2-3|-|TRBV18
TGTGCCAGCTCACCGTCAACCCTAGCCAACACAGATACGCAGTATTTT
CASSPSTLANTDTQYF
>-|TRBJ1-1|-|TRBV20-1
TGCAGTGCTAGAGGCCAGCCCGGGAGTGAAGCTTTCTTT
CSARGQPGSEAFF
>-|TRBJ2-3|-|TRBV6-1
TGTGCCAGCAGTGAAAGGAAGGGGGGCAGGGTTGCCGGAGATACGCAGTATTTT
CASSERKGGRVAGDTQYF
>few|TRBJ2-7|TRBD2|TRBV6-5
TGTGCCAGCAGATATACTAGCGGTCCCTACGAGCAGTACTTC
CASRYTSGPYEQYF
>-|TRBJ2-7|TRBD1|TRBV7-2
TGTGCCAGCAGCTTTGTAGCCGGACAGGGCTGGGAGCAGTACTTC
CASSFVAGQGWEQYF
>few|TRBJ1-1|TRBD1|TRBV5-1
TGCGCCAGCAGGGGACAGGGGGCGCGAGGTGAAGCTTTCTTT
CASRGQGARGEAFF
>-|TRBJ2-3|TRBD2|TRBV6-4
TGTGCCAGCCGGCGGGAGGGGGGACGAGATACGCAGTATTTT
CASRREGGRDTQYF
>-|TRBJ2-3|-|TRBV20-1
TGCAGTGCTTCCTCAAGAGCGGCGGACAGCACAGATACGCAGTATTTT
CSASSRAADSTDTQYF